The subject of this entry is one T cell receptor beta chain. The antigen is undetermined. The data originate from a study of blood T cells in healthy people across ages. The germline gives CDR1 DFQATT, CDR2 SNEGSKA (reference sequence). The CDR3 is made up of 19 amino acids. V trimming: 0 bases; J trimming: 12 bases; junction bases outside the gene matches: 19. Sample-barcoded 5' priming and a J-beta primer mix drove a second PCR of roughly 7 to 11 cycles. A template-switch adaptor containing 12 random nucleotides labeled each cDNA molecule. Each sample provided no less than 2.5 million CDR3-containing paired-end reads. MiXCR, run by TCRdb on the 5' RACE reads, gives a single entry per CDR3 protein. The sample shows over 1,200,000 distinct CDR3 sequences, approximately 59% of them seen only once. Overall study findings and caveats: No conclusive comparison of naive versus antigen-experienced cells was possible with unsorted PBMCs. For the donors, CMV status was unknown and possibly confounded expanded clonotype changes.

This chain uses TRBV20-1 with TRBJ1-6, with TRBD1 matching over 11 bases. The source of this sequence is a man between 18 and 29 years old in good health. Sequenced material: blood. The CDR3 spells CSARDPRTGGLPPVKPLHF. The CDR3 coding sequence is TGCAGTGCTAGAGATCCACGGACAGGGGGCTTACCTCCTGTAAAACCCCTCCACTTT.